Reported below is one TCR beta chain. Its antigen remains unidentified. Assay used: immunoSEQ multiplex PCR; TCRdb lists only in-frame clones, some missing. The sample lists tens of thousands of clones, approximately 86% occurring once. In germline, CDR1 is SGHTA, CDR2 FQGNSA. V shed 5 bases and J 4 bases; nucleotides not matched to a gene: 6. The CDR3 is 15 residues long. These data come from a study of OX40 agonist ivuxolimab in advanced cancers. Overall study context: Those treated in dose escalation had hepatocellular carcinoma, melanoma, renal cell cancer or head and neck cancer.

Study-level findings and limits: The study did not work out the antigen specificity of the expanded peripheral T cells.

The source of this sequence is an adult with an advanced solid tumor such as melanoma, head and neck, liver or kidney cancer. V and J are TRBV7-2 and TRBJ2-2; TRBD2 matches at 8 bases. The sequencing used CD4+ or CD8+ T cells sorted from blood, collected in a trial of the OX40 agonist ivuxolimab. The CDR3 DNA reads as TGTGCCAGCAGCCTACTCACTAGCGGCACCGGGGAGCTGTTTTTT. Its translation is CASSLLTSGTGELFF.